This T cell receptor (beta chain) came from a study of cytomegalovirus exposure and HLA in healthy donors. CMV serostatus data were not documented for this donor. Per the germline V gene, CDR1 is SGHRS and CDR2 is YFSETQ. This CDR3 has 13 amino acids. Findings and caveats of the study: As a later analysis revealed, the rate of TCR association differed by HLA locus, with DRB1 most and HLA-C fewest. The investigators catalogued 150 to 200 TCR beta chains as cytomegalovirus-associated.

This clone was observed a handful of times. Its antigen remains unidentified. An end of the junction does not agree with germline; a read error may underlie this. The PCR was carried out with 60 Vbeta primers and 13 Jbeta primers. Produced via immunoSEQ multiplex PCR; TCRdb's table is partial and in-frame only. The table shows some 61,000 clones, with approximately 78% occurring only once. Sequencing was performed on PBMCs. The receptor's source is a human donor in good health. V usage is TRBV5-1 and J usage is TRBJ2-7, with D possibly matching TRBD1 (5 bases). The DNA for the CDR3 is TGCGCCAGCAGGTTGGGGCAGGTCTACGAGCAGTACTTC. It codes for CASRLGQVYEQYF.